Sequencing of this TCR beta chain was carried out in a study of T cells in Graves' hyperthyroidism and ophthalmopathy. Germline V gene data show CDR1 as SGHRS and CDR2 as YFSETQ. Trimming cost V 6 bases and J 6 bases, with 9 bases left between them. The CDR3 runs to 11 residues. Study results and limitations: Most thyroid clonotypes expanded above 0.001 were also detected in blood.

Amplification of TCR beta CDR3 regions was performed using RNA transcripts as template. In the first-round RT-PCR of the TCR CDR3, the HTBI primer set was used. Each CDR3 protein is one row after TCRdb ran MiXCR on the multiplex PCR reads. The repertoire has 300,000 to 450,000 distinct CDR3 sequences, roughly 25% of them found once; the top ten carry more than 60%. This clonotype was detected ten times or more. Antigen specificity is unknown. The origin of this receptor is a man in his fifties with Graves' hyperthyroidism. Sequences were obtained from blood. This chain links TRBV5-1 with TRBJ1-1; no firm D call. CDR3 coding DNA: TGCGCCAGCAAGGAGGGATCTGAAGCTTTCTTT. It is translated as CASKEGSEAFF. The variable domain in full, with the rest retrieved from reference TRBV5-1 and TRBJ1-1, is KAGVTQTPRYLIKTRGQQVTLSCSPISGHRSVSWYQQTPGQGLQFLFEYFSETQRNKGNFPGRFSGRQFSNSRSEMNVSTLELGDSALYLCASKEGSEAFFGQGTRLTVV.